Listed here are 14 T cell receptor beta chains from one sample, sequenced in a study of PD-1 blockade in classical Hodgkin lymphoma (dated by TCRdb to the early 2020s). The time point tag for this specimen amounts to: cycle 2 day 1 (C2D1) of nivolumab. Every trial patient had relapsed after autologous stem cell transplantation, and cohorts A, B and C differed in prior brentuximab vedotin exposure. The library relied on the immunoSEQ multiplex PCR assay. Drawn from immuneACCESS, this table holds only the in-frame rearrangements with V and J called that TCRdb kept. Clones are partly lost; checked studies trace under half to an unresolved V gene and leave the rest unexplained. The sample table contains about 110,000 clones; only one count was recorded for about 88% of them. The ten largest clones capture just under 20% of the sample. Source: peripheral blood mononuclear cells (PBMCs), taken before the second cycle of nivolumab. The receptors were gathered from a human donor with classical Hodgkin lymphoma.

This clone was counted a single time. This sequence joins TRBV5-4 and TRBJ2-1; the D is unclear. CDR1 is SGHNT and CDR2 is YYREEE in the germline V gene (reference sequence). Trimming cost V 3 bases and J 0 bases, with 19 bases left between them. CDR3 length: 18 residues. CDR3 in DNA: TGTGCCAGCAGCTACTTGATCAACAGCTTGAGCTCCTACAATGAGCAGTTCTTC. Translated: CASSYLINSLSSYNEQFF.

The J gene is TRBJ2-7, the V gene TRBV6-5; possibly TRBD2 for D (5 bases). This CDR3 has 13 amino acids. The ends were cut back, 5 bases at V and 5 bases at J, with 13 bases in the middle. Germline CDR1 is MNHEY and CDR2 is SVGAGI. This chain's CDR3 is CASSRSGIHEQYF. CDR3 sequence (DNA): TGTGCCAGCAGTAGGAGCGGTATTCACGAGCAGTACTTC.

The chain has TRBV19 and TRBJ2-7; a possible D gene is TRBD2 (6 bases). Trimming removed 4 bases from V and 2 bases from J, with 15 bases in between. Germline assignment: CDR1 LNHDA and CDR2 SQIVND (reference sequence). The CDR3 sequence is 15 residues long. The CDR3: CASSTYAGGTYEQYF. The CDR3 nucleotides read TGTGCCAGTAGTACGTACGCCGGGGGAACCTACGAGCAGTACTTC.

This sequence joins TRBV11-3 and TRBJ2-3; D is perhaps TRBD1 (6 bases). Germline values: CDR1 SGHNT, CDR2 YENEEA. The CDR3 is 13 amino acids. V lost 2 bases to trimming and J lost 5 bases, with 8 bases between them. The CDR3 sequence: CASSLIQGDTQYF. The CDR3 DNA sequence: TGTGCCAGCAGCTTAATACAGGGAGATACGCAGTATTTT.

In this sample, this clone turned up once. J is TRBJ2-7 and V is TRBV11-3, with 10 bases that match TRBD1. Germline assignment: CDR1 SGHNT and CDR2 YENEEA. The CDR3 loop spans 13 amino acids. The V and J ends lost 5 bases and 6 bases, in that order; junction bases with no gene match: 4. The CDR3 bases are TGTGCCAGCAGCCCACGGGACAGGGGCGAGCAGTACTTC. Protein: CASSPRDRGEQYF.

The gene calls are TRBV7-2 and TRBJ2-7; 10 bases match TRBD2. The V gene's germline CDR1 is SGHTA and CDR2 FQGNSA. V was clipped by 3 bases and J by 6 bases; unmatched bases: 5. There are 14 residues in the CDR3. The CDR3 protein is CASSFKSGRVEQYF. Written as DNA, the CDR3 is TGTGCCAGCAGCTTCAAAAGCGGGAGGGTCGAGCAGTACTTC.

The chain joins TRBV6-5 to TRBJ1-1; no clear D. The V and J ends lost 5 bases and 1 base respectively, with 11 bases between them. The CDR3 has 14 residues. CDR1 MNHEY and CDR2 SVGAGI come from the germline V gene. CDR3 in DNA: TGTGCCAGCAGTCGAGGACCGGGGAACACTGAAGCTTTCTTT. It translates to CASSRGPGNTEAFF.

The chain carries TRBV5-1 and TRBJ1-1, with 11 bases matching TRBD1. Looked up from germline, CDR1 is SGHRS and CDR2 is YFSETQ. The CDR3 runs to 16 residues. The trim removed 3 bases at V and 1 base at J, leaving 5 bases unmatched. This chain's CDR3 is CASSWRTGGANTEAFF. CDR3 sequence (DNA): TGCGCCAGCAGCTGGAGGACAGGGGGCGCGAACACTGAAGCTTTCTTT.

The rearrangement joins TRBV15 to TRBJ1-2; 8 nucleotides line up with TRBD1. CDR3 size: 15 residues. J gave up 3 bases and V 0 bases, and 3 bases lay outside the gene matches. CDR1 is LNHNV and CDR2 is YYDKDF in the germline V gene (reference sequence). DNA of the CDR3: TGTGCCACCAGCAGAGATACGACAGGGGACTATGGCTACACCTTC. This sequence encodes CATSRDTTGDYGYTF.

This chain uses TRBV27 with TRBJ1-1; no firm D call. Trimming removed 5 bases at V and 1 base at J, with 23 bases between. The CDR3 is 18 amino acids. Germline-derived CDR1 and CDR2 are MNHEY and SMNVEV (reference sequence). Here the CDR3 reads CASSPTYSRMIANTEAFF. DNA for the CDR3: TGTGCCAGCAGTCCCACGTATAGCCGAATGATAGCGAACACTGAAGCTTTCTTT.

The genes are TRBV9 and TRBJ2-3; D is ambiguous. The CDR3 length is 12 residues. From germline, CDR1 is SGDLS and CDR2 YYNGEE. Trimming shortened V by 4 bases and J by 5 bases, and 8 bases separated the two germline ends. Here the CDR3 DNA reads TGTGCCAGCAGCCGATTGGAAGATACGCAGTATTTT. Encoded protein: CASSRLEDTQYF.

The rearrangement uses TRBV7-9 and TRBJ1-1, with D maybe TRBD1 (6 bases). Germline CDR1 reads SEHNR; CDR2 reads FQNEAQ (reference sequence). Trimming cost V 0 bases and J 11 bases, with 10 bases left between them. CDR3 length: 12 amino acids. CDR3 DNA: TGTGCCAGCAGCTTAGCCAGGGGTTTCGCTTTCTTT. The encoded protein is CASSLARGFAFF.

CDR3 in DNA: TGTGCCTGGAGTGGCGCCTCCCAGGGAAGTCTCTACGAGCAGTACTTC. The encoded protein is CAWSGASQGSLYEQYF. The rearrangement links TRBV30 to TRBJ2-7; possible D gene TRBD1, 5 bases. This CDR3 is built from 16 residues. Germline V CDR1 and CDR2: GTSNPN, SVGIG (reference sequence). Deletions cut 1 base from V and 3 bases from J, with 19 bases between.

This clone appeared a single time. The rearrangement uses TRBV15 and TRBJ2-5, with 8 positions matching TRBD2. There are 14 residues in the CDR3. The V segment lost 0 bases and the J segment 4 bases; nucleotides outside the gene matches: 1. The germline CDR1 and CDR2 sequences are LNHNV and YYDKDF (reference sequence). As DNA, the CDR3 is TGTGCCACCAGCAGAGATCGGGAGGGAGAGACCCAGTACTTC. Translating it yields CATSRDREGETQYF.